These 17 T cell receptor beta chains originate from one sample sequenced in a study of HIV-infected children after antiretroviral therapy interruption. The TCR library was built from RNA with a 3' RACE protocol and unique molecular identifiers. Each CDR3 protein gets one entry after TCRdb re-called the 3' RACE reads with MiXCR. The sample contains around 16,000 distinct CDR3 sequences, approximately 3% of which appear only once. This sample's treatment: PENTA 11 planned treatment interruption arm or continuous ART arm. The specimen was CD45RA+ CD4+ T cells from PBMCs, collected from a donor given antiretroviral therapy, either interrupted or continuous. Subset specified: naive CD4+ CD45RA+ CD45RO- T cells. These receptors were taken from a child between 2 and 17 years old with HIV.

This clonotype was seen ten or more times. J is TRBJ2-5 and V is TRBV7-2, with 10 bases matching TRBD2. This CDR3 region has 15 residues. V lost 3 bases, J lost 2 bases, and 3 bases stayed unmatched. Germline CDR1 and CDR2: SGHTA and FQGNSA. DNA for the CDR3: TGTGCCAGCAGCTTGCTAGCGGGGGCGCAAGAGACCCAGTACTTC. Amino acids: CASSLLAGAQETQYF.

Within the sample, this clonotype is medium-sized. CDR3 region: CASSGGSGTSGANVLTF. CDR3 bases: TGTGCCAGCAGTGGAGGAAGCGGCACCTCTGGGGCCAACGTCCTGACTTTC. This chain connects TRBV11-2 to TRBJ2-6; maybe TRBD2 (5 bases). This CDR3 comprises 17 residues. Germline lookup yields CDR1 SGHAT and CDR2 FQNNGV. Trimming took off 6 bases at V and 0 bases at J, with 15 bases between the two ends. The complete variable domain, with remaining parts taken from reference TRBV11-2 and TRBJ2-6, reads EAGVAQSPRYKIIEKRQSVAFWCNPISGHATLYWYQQILGQGPKLLIQFQNNGVVDDSQLPKDRFSAERLKGVDSTLKIQPAKLEDSAVYLCASSGGSGTSGANVLTFGAGSRLTVL.

By share, this clonotype ranks as medium-sized. The rearrangement uses TRBV4-1 and TRBJ1-1; unclear D gene. V was cut by 4 bases and J by 0 bases, with 9 bases left in between. Germline-derived CDR1 and CDR2 are MGHRA and YSYEKL. This CDR3 comprises 14 residues. CDR3 nucleotides: TGCGCCAGCAGCCGGGGATTTATGAACACTGAAGCTTTCTTT. Translating gives CASSRGFMNTEAFF.

In its sample, this clonotype was seen many times. The V call is TRBV5-6, the J call TRBJ1-1; D is undetermined. With 4 bases removed from V and 3 bases from J, the gap between germline ends came to 4 bases. The CDR3 contains 11 residues. Looked up from germline, CDR1 is SGHDT and CDR2 is YYEEEE. The CDR3 coding sequence is TGTGCCAGCAGCAGGGACACTGAAGCTTTCTTT. This gives the protein CASSRDTEAFF.

This clonotype was picked up many times. This chain joins TRBV7-3 and TRBJ1-3, with TRBD1 matching 7 bases. Germline CDR1 reads SGHTA; CDR2 reads FQGTGA. With 5 bases clipped from V and 2 bases from J, the junction kept 3 bases outside the gene matches. CDR3 length: 14 amino acids. The CDR3 loop reads CASSVTGAGNTIYF. CDR3 nucleotides: TGTGCCAGCAGCGTTACAGGGGCTGGAAACACCATATATTTT.

This clonotype appeared many times. V and J are TRBV12-3 or TRBV12-4 and TRBJ1-2; the match to TRBD1 covers 7 bases. The CDR3 loop spans 18 amino acids. Trimming at V came to 6 bases and at J to 4 bases, leaving 20 bases not matched to a gene. The CDR3 sequence is CASRPGGRRSQGTYGYTF. CDR3 nucleotides: TGTGCCAGCAGACCGGGGGGGAGACGATCACAGGGGACCTATGGCTACACCTTC.

In this sample, this clonotype turned up many times. The V call is TRBV6-5, the J call TRBJ2-3, with 9 positions matching TRBD1. The V gene end was trimmed by 5 bases and the J gene end by 4 bases; junction bases not matched to a gene: 10. This CDR3 region has 16 residues. Germline V gene sequence: CDR1 MNHEY, CDR2 SVGAGI. Written as DNA, the CDR3 is TGTGCCAGCAGTCAACCAGGGACAGGGACCGCAGATACGCAGTATTTT. It encodes CASSQPGTGTADTQYF.

This clonotype was seen at least ten times. The chain uses TRBV27 and TRBJ1-1, with D unresolved. The CDR3 is 13 residues long. Germline CDR1 MNHEY, CDR2 SMNVEV (reference sequence). Trimming pared 2 bases from V and 1 base from J, leaving 5 bases between. The CDR3 DNA reads as TGTGCCAGCAGTTTAGGGTGGAACACTGAAGCTTTCTTT. The encoded protein is CASSLGWNTEAFF.

This clonotype was recorded many times. V usage is TRBV20-1 and J usage is TRBJ2-7, with D unresolved. The germline gives CDR1 DFQATT, CDR2 SNEGSKA (reference sequence). V was shortened by 6 bases and J by 6 bases, with 15 bases between the two germline ends. This CDR3 comprises 12 residues. CDR3 nucleotide sequence: TGCAGTGCGCCCACACCTACTGGCGAGCAGTACTTC. Its translation: CSAPTPTGEQYF.

The table lists this clonotype with many counts. The rearrangement joins TRBV12-3 or TRBV12-4 to TRBJ2-2, with 10 bases that match TRBD1. This CDR3 is 19 amino acids long. Germline trimming cut 8 bases from V and 5 bases from J; bases unmatched to any gene: 20. The CDR3 loop reads CASGTGASGGLRRTGELFF. CDR3 bases: TGTGCCAGCGGGACAGGGGCTTCGGGGGGGCTTCGGAGGACCGGGGAGCTGTTTTTT.

This clonotype was observed many times. The junction departs from germline at one end; a sequencing error may be responsible. The V gene is TRBV5-1, the J gene TRBJ2-1, with a weak D call TRBD2 (6 bases). Germline-derived CDR1 and CDR2 are SGHRS and YFSETQ. The CDR3 runs 15 residues. The CDR3 coding sequence is TGCGCCTGCAGCCCGGGAGTCCCTCGCATCGATGAGCAGTTCTTC. This encodes CACSPGVPRIDEQFF.

This clonotype was counted many times. The rearrangement links TRBV3-1 to TRBJ1-5; D might be TRBD1 (6 bases). V was clipped by 1 base and J by 7 bases, with 14 bases between them. In germline, CDR1 is LGHDT, CDR2 YNNKEL (reference sequence). The CDR3 spans 15 residues. The CDR3 DNA reads as TGTGCCAGCAGCCAAGCTGGGGGCTCACTGCAGCCCCAGCATTTT. Its protein is CASSQAGGSLQPQHF. The full variable domain, its missing parts supplied by reference TRBV3-1 and TRBJ1-5, is DTAVSQTPKYLVTQMGNDKSIKCEQNLGHDTMYWYKQDSKKFLKIMFSYNNKELIINETVPNRFSPKSPDKAHLNLHINSLELGDSAVYFCASSQAGGSLQPQHFGDGTRLSIL.

This clonotype was recorded many times. The chain recombines TRBV12-3 or TRBV12-4 with TRBJ1-6, with 11 bases aligning to TRBD1. V lost 4 bases, J lost 9 bases, and 2 bases stayed unmatched. The CDR3 sequence is 14 residues long. The CDR3, as DNA: TGTGCCAGCAGTTCGGGACAGGGGGTTTCACCCCTCCACTTT. As protein: CASSSGQGVSPLHF.

This clonotype was counted many times. This chain uses TRBV18 with TRBJ2-7, with D hard to call. CDR3 size: 13 residues. V was trimmed by 2 bases and J by 3 bases, leaving 8 bases between them. Germline lookup yields CDR1 KGHSH and CDR2 LQKENI. Here the CDR3 DNA reads TGTGCCAGCTCACCAGTAGGTAGCTACGAGCAGTACTTC. It is translated as CASSPVGSYEQYF.

Comment on this clonotype: Given a much more abundant clone one base away, this may be a read error. This chain connects TRBV5-1 to TRBJ2-3; a possible D gene is TRBD2 (6 bases). This CDR3 comprises 15 residues. CDR1 and CDR2 from the germline V gene are SGHRS and YFSETQ. Trimming left V 4 bases short and J 11 bases short, with 23 bases between. DNA of the CDR3: TGCGCCAGCAGCGTTAGGTTGGAGGGTCTCTCGCTGCAGTATTTT. This translates into CASSVRLEGLSLQYF.

Ten or more counts support this clonotype. The J gene is TRBJ2-7, the V gene TRBV20-1; the match to TRBD2 covers 8 bases. Germline V gives CDR1 DFQATT, CDR2 SNEGSKA (reference sequence). V shed 0 bases and J 7 bases; nucleotides not matched to a gene: 11. The CDR3 runs 15 residues. CDR3 DNA sequence: TGCAGTGCTAGAGATGCTAGCGGGCCCCTGCGAGAGCAGTACTTC. As protein: CSARDASGPLREQYF.

This clonotype has a count of ten or more. The rearrangement joins TRBV12-3 or TRBV12-4 to TRBJ2-7; 7 bases match TRBD2. CDR3 size: 15 residues. After removal of 5 bases from V and 0 bases from J, the junction contained 7 bases not matched to a gene. CDR3 sequence: CASSPPWTSSYEQYF. The CDR3 bases are TGTGCCAGCAGTCCGCCTTGGACTAGCTCCTACGAGCAGTACTTC.